This TCR beta chain was sequenced in a study of T cells in Graves' hyperthyroidism and ophthalmopathy. Findings and caveats of the study: The authors' 13 V-J model separated ophthalmopathy from stable hyperthyroidism. Researchers found most expanded thyroid clonotypes above 0.001 in blood as well. Ophthalmopathy was identified by the model a median approximately 6.4 months ahead of onset.

This clonotype was seen ten or more times. The antigen is not known. Fresh peripheral blood, more than 8 ml of it, supplied the PBMCs. The CDR3 totals 15 residues. Germline V gene lookup returns CDR1 SGDLS and CDR2 YYNGEE. V shed 4 bases and J 3 bases; nucleotides not matched to a gene: 2. Amplification targeted TCR beta CDR3 regions from RNA transcripts. HTBI primers were the set used in a first-round RT-PCR of the TCR CDR3. TCRdb passed the multiplex PCR reads through MiXCR, listing each CDR3 protein once. The table has 280,000 or so distinct CDR3 sequences, around 15% seen once. The V gene is TRBV9, the J gene TRBJ2-5, with TRBD2 matching over 14 bases. The sequence was collected from a woman between 45 and 60 years old with Graves' hyperthyroidism that later progressed to Graves' ophthalmopathy. The sequenced material came from blood. CDR3 DNA: TGTGCCAGCAGCTTGGGACTAGCGGGAGAAGAGACCCAGTACTTC. Translated, it gives CASSLGLAGEETQYF.